Below, 18 T cell receptor beta chains from the same sample are listed, as sequenced in a study of CD8 T cells in Susac syndrome. When the RNA was reverse transcribed, random hexamers were used with an input of roughly 0.45 to 1 ug. TCRdb reprocessed the immunoSEQ multiplex PCR reads via MiXCR and lists one record per CDR3 protein. The sample has approximately 100,000 distinct CDR3 sequences, 92% seen once; the top ten hold around 0.15%. The material sequenced was CD4+ T cells from PBMCs. The receptor set was obtained from a human donor in good health.

This clonotype was recorded once. This chain uses TRBV5-1 with TRBJ1-3; TRBD1 matches 8 bases. Germline assignment: CDR1 SGHRS and CDR2 YFSETQ. Trimming took 7 bases from V and 4 from J; bases not matched to a gene: 10. This CDR3 is built from 15 residues. The CDR3 bases are TGCGCCAGCGCGGCCGGGACAGGATTCGGAAACACCATATATTTT. It is translated as CASAAGTGFGNTIYF.

The CDR3 sequence is CASSFQGSLQETQYF. In DNA, the CDR3 is TGTGCCAGCAGCTTCCAGGGGAGCCTCCAAGAGACCCAGTACTTC. The V call is TRBV7-2, the J call TRBJ2-5; TRBD1 is a possible D gene (6 bases). Germline assignment: CDR1 SGHTA and CDR2 FQGNSA. This CDR3 has 15 residues. Trimming removed 3 bases from V and 1 base from J, with 12 bases in between.

The chain uses TRBV23-1 and TRBJ1-2; D is possibly TRBD1 (5 bases). TRBV23-1 qualifies as an ORF whose function is uncertain. Between the trimmed V and J ends, which lost 2 bases and 2 bases, there was a span of 12 bases. The CDR3 spans 15 residues. The DNA for the CDR3 is TGCGCCAGCAGTCAAGACCAGGGTATAAACTATGGCTACACCTTC. It translates to CASSQDQGINYGYTF.

Here the CDR3 DNA reads TGTGCCAGCAGCTCAAGGATCCCGGTGGACACCGGGGAGCTGTTTTTT. Amino acid sequence: CASSSRIPVDTGELFF. The V call is TRBV7-3, the J call TRBJ2-2; unclear D gene. Germline values: CDR1 SGHTA, CDR2 FQGTGA. Trimming cost V 4 bases and J 3 bases, with 15 bases left between them. The CDR3 runs to 16 residues.

This clonotype occurred once. The rearrangement uses TRBV29-1 and TRBJ1-1; tentatively, D is TRBD1 (5 bases). V lost 4 bases to trimming and J lost 5 bases, with 11 bases between them. The CDR3 is made up of 12 amino acids. Germline V lookup: CDR1 SQVTM, CDR2 ANQGSEA. The CDR3 loop is CSVAARETEAFF. The CDR3 DNA is TGCAGCGTTGCGGCCAGGGAAACTGAAGCTTTCTTT. Looking up the rest from reference TRBV29-1 and TRBJ1-1 gives the full variable domain: SAVISQKPSRDICQRGTSLTIQCQVDSQVTMMFWYRQQPGQSLTLIATANQGSEATYESGFVIDKFPISRPNLTFSTLTVSNMSPEDSSIYLCSVAARETEAFFGQGTRLTVV.

The chain couples TRBV7-2 to TRBJ2-7, with 10 bases lining up with TRBD2. Germline CDR1 is SGHTA and CDR2 is FQGNSA. This CDR3 comprises 14 residues. J gave up 7 bases and V 6 bases, and 9 bases lay outside the gene matches. The CDR3 is CASRMSGRAGEQYF. The CDR3 DNA reads TGTGCCAGCAGAATGAGCGGGAGGGCCGGGGAGCAGTACTTC.

V usage is TRBV6-2 or TRBV6-3 and J usage is TRBJ2-7, with 9 bases fitting TRBD2. From germline, CDR1 is MNHEY and CDR2 SVGEGT. The CDR3 runs to 13 residues. Germline trimming cut 6 bases from V and 3 bases from J; bases unmatched to any gene: 3. CDR3 residues: CASRVAGVYEQYF. CDR3 sequence (DNA): TGTGCCAGCAGGGTAGCGGGAGTCTACGAGCAGTACTTC.

The CDR3 here is CASSQDSRGPTTSSYNEQFF. The CDR3 coding sequence is TGTGCCAGCAGCCAAGATTCACGGGGGCCCACGACGAGCTCCTACAATGAGCAGTTCTTC. The chain recombines TRBV3-1 with TRBJ2-1; either TRBD1 or TRBD2 may fit D (6 bases each). CDR1 LGHDT and CDR2 YNNKEL come from the germline V gene (reference sequence). Trimming cost V 0 bases and J 0 bases, with 21 bases left between them. The CDR3 is 20 residues long.

The chain combines TRBV7-8 with TRBJ2-2; D is uncertain. V lost 4 bases and J 1 base, leaving 7 bases between the germline ends. The CDR3 runs 14 residues. CDR1 is SGHVS and CDR2 is FQNEAQ in the germline V gene. The CDR3 region is CASSSSVNTGELFF. DNA of the CDR3: TGTGCCAGCAGCTCGTCGGTGAACACCGGGGAGCTGTTTTTT.

The chain couples TRBV10-3 to TRBJ2-1; no definite D call. The CDR3 sequence is 13 residues long. Germline CDR1 ENHRY, CDR2 SYGVKD. The V end was cut by 0 bases, the J end by 10 bases, with 10 bases between. CDR3 nucleotide sequence: TGTGCCATCAGTGAGTCTCCACGTGCCGAGCAGTTCTTC. Protein product: CAISESPRAEQFF.

The chain is built from TRBV20-1 and TRBJ1-4; the D is unclear. Germline loops: CDR1 DFQATT, CDR2 SNEGSKA (reference sequence). The ends were cut back, 0 bases at V and 0 bases at J, with 5 bases in the middle. The CDR3 sequence is 14 residues long. The CDR3: CSAREDATNEKLFF. CDR3 nucleotides: TGCAGTGCTAGAGAGGATGCAACTAATGAAAAACTGTTTTTT.

This chain connects TRBV9 to TRBJ1-2; 10 bases fit TRBD1. The CDR3 contains 16 residues. After removal of 3 bases from V and 0 bases from J, the junction contained 5 bases not matched to a gene. Germline CDR1 reads SGDLS; CDR2 reads YYNGEE. CDR3 region: CASSAGTGDPNYGYTF. CDR3 in DNA: TGTGCCAGCAGCGCCGGGACAGGGGACCCTAACTATGGCTACACCTTC. Looking up the rest from reference TRBV9 and TRBJ1-2 gives the full variable domain: DSGVTQTPKHLITATGQRVTLRCSPRSGDLSVYWYQQSLDQGLQFLIQYYNGEERAKGNILERFSAQQFPDLHSELNLSSLELGDSALYFCASSAGTGDPNYGYTFGSGTRLTVV.

The chain recombines TRBV29-1 with TRBJ2-5; D ambiguous. The V gene lost 4 bases and the J gene lost 2 bases, with 8 bases spanning the gap. Germline CDR1 SQVTM, CDR2 ANQGSEA. This CDR3 contains 12 residues. The CDR3 here is CSVVTAQETQYF. The CDR3 region has the DNA TGCAGCGTTGTCACAGCACAAGAGACCCAGTACTTC.

This clonotype is a singleton in its sample. This chain uses TRBV7-9 with TRBJ1-2; no clear D. This CDR3 region has 12 residues. V gave up 2 bases and J gave up 8 bases, with 9 bases separating them. CDR1 and CDR2 from the germline V gene are SEHNR and FQNEAQ (reference sequence). CDR3 amino acids: CASSLRADGYTF. CDR3 nucleotides: TGTGCCAGCAGCTTAAGGGCGGACGGCTACACCTTC. Using reference TRBV7-9 and TRBJ1-2 for the parts outside the CDR3, the full variable domain is DTGVSQNPRHKITKRGQNVTFRCDPISEHNRLYWYRQTLGQGPEFLTYFQNEAQLEKSRLLSDRFSAERPKGSFSTLEIQRTEQGDSAMYLCASSLRADGYTFGSGTRLTVV.

The rearrangement uses TRBV5-1 and TRBJ2-7, with a weak D call TRBD1 (5 bases). Between the trimmed V and J ends, which lost 0 bases and 5 bases, there was a span of 12 bases. The CDR3 covers 14 residues. Germline lookup yields CDR1 SGHRS and CDR2 YFSETQ. This CDR3 reads CASSLGGRAHEQYF. The CDR3 bases are TGCGCCAGCAGCTTGGGGGGCAGGGCTCACGAGCAGTACTTC.

This sequence joins TRBV27 and TRBJ2-7; D is perhaps TRBD2 (5 bases). From germline, CDR1 is MNHEY and CDR2 SMNVEV (reference sequence). Trimming left V 5 bases short and J 0 bases short, with 8 bases between. This CDR3 contains 13 residues. The CDR3 spells CASSLTSSYEQYF. The DNA of the CDR3 is TGTGCCAGCAGTCTAACTAGCTCCTACGAGCAGTACTTC.

The chain combines TRBV6-1 with TRBJ2-5; 7 bases fit TRBD1. The ends lost 3 bases at V and 5 bases at J; junction bases unmatched: 6. This CDR3 spans 14 amino acids. Germline V CDR1 and CDR2: MNHNS, SASEGT. The CDR3 region has the DNA TGTGCCAGCAGTGAGCCGGGACAGTGGGAGACCCAGTACTTC. Encoded protein: CASSEPGQWETQYF.

This clonotype has a single count. The chain uses TRBV5-1 and TRBJ2-1; 11 nucleotides match TRBD2. From germline, CDR1 is SGHRS and CDR2 YFSETQ. V dropped 4 bases and J dropped 5; count of bases not matched to a gene: 8. The CDR3 covers 16 residues. The CDR3 loop reads CASSLSTSGSHNEQFF. The CDR3 nucleotides are TGCGCCAGCAGCCTTAGTACTAGCGGGAGCCACAATGAGCAGTTCTTC.